This TCR beta chain was sequenced during a study of metastatic and nonmetastatic thyroid tumors. Across the whole study: For malignant and benign thyroid patients, tumor or nodule tissue and blood were the sources whose repertoires were compared.

In the source study's methods: Between-group CDR3 differences, defined by clinicopathological status, yielded a distant-metastasis classifier for papillary thyroid cancer. TCRdb re-processed the PCR reads through MiXCR. The V and J calls and clone size are TCRdb's, not the authors'. The sample yields approximately 13,000 clones, roughly 35% seen once. The length of the CDR3 is 14 residues. Trimming stripped 7 bases from V and 7 bases from J, with 17 bases between. CDR1 SGHTA and CDR2 FQGTGA come from the germline V gene. Concerning this clone: Its antigen remains unknown.

Before thyroid surgery, none of the patients had received any treatment. Notes on the study in general: It was reported that TCR beta diversity was significantly higher in malignant thyroid tumors than benign nodules, in blood and tumor.

This chain links TRBV7-3 with TRBJ2-1; D ambiguous. The receptor's source is a male donor with papillary thyroid cancer or a benign thyroid nodule (not recorded which). Some clones in this sample may be carry-over from other donors' samples. Sequenced sample: tumor tissue. CDR3 sequence: CASTRGKGSNEQFF. The CDR3 coding sequence is TGTGCCAGCACCCGTGGGAAGGGATCTAATGAGCAGTTCTTC.